This T cell receptor beta chain emerged from a study of blood T cell repertoires in COVID-19. Germline V lookup: CDR1 SGHTA, CDR2 FQGNSA. The CDR3 spans 16 residues. Trimming removed 3 bases from V and 2 bases from J; junction bases left unmatched: 3. Assay used: immunoSEQ multiplex PCR; TCRdb lists only in-frame clones, some missing. The sample carries tens of thousands of clones, 90% recorded once. The sequenced sample consisted of peripheral blood. The rearrangement joins TRBV7-2 to TRBJ2-3; 12 nucleotides agree with TRBD1. The receptor was derived from a human donor with active COVID-19. The donor label of this sample is uncertain. The CDR3 coding sequence is TGTGCCAGCAGCTTTGGGACAGGGGGCCCCACAGATACGCAGTATTTT. This sequence encodes CASSFGTGGPTDTQYF.